The 30 T cell receptor beta chains given below trace back to one sample, sequenced in a study of blood T cell repertoires in COVID-19. Clones were sequenced by immunoSEQ multiplex PCR, and TCRdb holds only the in-frame ones, with some missing. The table lists hundreds of thousands of clones, around nine tenths of them singletons, with 1.5% to 2% in the top ten. The sequencing sample was made of peripheral blood. These TCRs come from a woman aged 60-75 years who had recovered from COVID-19.

This clone was observed a single time. This rearrangement joins TRBV11-2 to TRBJ1-5; D perhaps matches TRBD1 (5 bases). Germline CDR1 and CDR2: SGHAT and FQNNGV. The CDR3 runs to 15 residues. V lost 4 bases and J 4 bases, leaving 14 bases between the germline ends. The CDR3 DNA is TGTGCCAGCAGCTCTCTAGGGGTTGCTAATCAGCCCCAGCATTTT. It is translated as CASSSLGVANQPQHF.

This sequence joins TRBV5-1 and TRBJ2-7; TRBD1 matches 9 bases. Trimming took 5 bases from V and 3 from J; bases not matched to a gene: 0. This CDR3 has 12 residues. Germline V gene lookup returns CDR1 SGHRS and CDR2 YFSETQ. The CDR3 nucleotides are TGCGCCAGCAGGGACAGGGGCTACGAGCAGTACTTC. Translating gives CASRDRGYEQYF.

The V gene is TRBV28, the J gene TRBJ2-7, with no clear D. The CDR3 spans 14 residues. V lost 5 bases to trimming and J lost 2 bases, with 13 bases between them. From germline, CDR1 is MDHEN and CDR2 SYDVKM. The CDR3 is CASSLPQEPYEQYF. As DNA, the CDR3 is TGTGCCAGCAGTCTCCCTCAGGAACCCTACGAGCAGTACTTC. The full variable domain, rest sourced from reference TRBV28 and TRBJ2-7, is DVKVTQSSRYLVKRTGEKVFLECVQDMDHENMFWYRQDPGLGLRLIYFSYDVKMKEKGDIPEGYSVSREKKERFSLILESASTNQTSMYLCASSLPQEPYEQYFGPGTRLTVT.

The chain links TRBV6-6 to TRBJ2-7; 13 nucleotides agree with TRBD2. Losses at the gene ends were 6 bases for V and 2 bases for J; bases not matched to a gene: 7. In germline, CDR1 is MNHNY, CDR2 SVGAGI (reference sequence). This CDR3 region has 16 residues. The CDR3 sequence: CASRPGLAGAAYEQYF. As DNA, the CDR3 is TGTGCCAGCAGGCCCGGACTAGCGGGGGCCGCCTACGAGCAGTACTTC.

As concerns this clone: This CDR3 is also generated by other DNA sequences in the sample. The rearrangement joins TRBV3-1 (or the pseudogene TRBV3-2) to TRBJ1-2; possibly TRBD1 for D (6 bases). V lost 4 bases to trimming and J lost 5 bases, with 8 bases between them. Germline loops: CDR1 LGHDT, CDR2 YNNKEL (reference sequence). The CDR3 covers 12 residues. The CDR3 bases are TGTGCCAGCAGCCCTAGGGGGTATGGCTACACCTTC. Translation: CASSPRGYGYTF.

The J gene is TRBJ1-3, the V gene TRBV5-6; D not certain. V shed 2 bases and J shed 0 bases, with 6 bases lying between them. This CDR3 spans 14 amino acids. Germline V CDR1 and CDR2: SGHDT, YYEEEE. The CDR3 region has the DNA TGTGCCAGCAGCTTAATATCCTCTGGAAACACCATATATTTT. It is translated as CASSLISSGNTIYF.

The chain couples TRBV7-6 to TRBJ2-1, with D unresolved. V was pared by 4 bases and J by 6 bases, with 10 bases between. The germline gives CDR1 SGHVS, CDR2 FNYEAQ. The CDR3 is 13 residues long. The CDR3 region has the DNA TGTGCCAGCAGCTATGAACCGCGCAATGAGCAGTTCTTC. Its translation is CASSYEPRNEQFF.

The rearrangement joins TRBV28 to TRBJ2-3; a weak D match, TRBD1 (5 bases). Trimming stripped 6 bases from V and 4 bases from J, with 8 bases between. Germline V gives CDR1 MDHEN, CDR2 SYDVKM. CDR3 length: 12 amino acids. The CDR3 loop is CASSQGADTQYF. CDR3 nucleotides: TGTGCCAGCAGCCAAGGGGCAGATACGCAGTATTTT.

This chain connects TRBV21-1 to TRBJ2-2; the DNA was not compared with TRBD2, the D call given in the table. TRBV21-1 represents a pseudogene. The CDR3 is 16 amino acids. The CDR3 region has the DNA TGTGCCAGCAGCAAAGCGGGTAGCGGGGGGGTCGGGGAGCTGTTTTTT. Residues: CASSKAGSGGVGELFF.

In this sample, this clone turned up once. J is TRBJ2-3 and V is TRBV6-5, with D unresolved. Germline V CDR1 and CDR2: MNHEY, SVGAGI. Between the trimmed V and J ends, which lost 6 bases and 3 bases, there was a span of 7 bases. The CDR3 runs 12 residues. The CDR3 reads CASRTKTDTQYF. The CDR3 DNA follows: TGTGCCAGCAGAACAAAGACAGATACGCAGTATTTT.

This clone came up once. The V and J genes are TRBV5-1 and TRBJ2-3; D possibly corresponds to TRBD1 (6 bases). V lost 4 bases to trimming and J lost 1 base, with 16 bases between them. CDR3 size: 16 residues. Germline-derived CDR1 and CDR2 are SGHRS and YFSETQ. The CDR3 sequence is CASSPNRESGTDTQYF. For the CDR3, the DNA is TGCGCCAGCAGCCCTAACAGGGAGAGTGGCACAGATACGCAGTATTTT.

The V gene is TRBV6-5, the J gene TRBJ1-2; D might be TRBD1 (6 bases). The germline V gene encodes CDR1 MNHEY and CDR2 SVGAGI. The CDR3 consists of 14 residues. V gave up 8 bases and J gave up 5 bases, with 18 bases separating them. CDR3 coding DNA: TGTGCCAGCTCCGAGGGCAGGGGATGGTATGGCTACACCTTC. Its protein product is CASSEGRGWYGYTF.

The gene calls are TRBV6-5 and TRBJ1-2; 9 bases match TRBD1. Per the germline V gene, CDR1 is MNHEY and CDR2 is SVGAGI. The CDR3 spans 14 residues. After removal of 4 bases from V and 4 bases from J, the junction contained 4 bases not matched to a gene. The CDR3 DNA sequence: TGTGCCAGCAGTTGGGACAGGGTGGGCTATGGCTACACCTTC. Residues: CASSWDRVGYGYTF.

The V and J genes are TRBV9 and TRBJ1-6; D is unresolved. The CDR3 has 13 residues. The V end was cut by 0 bases, the J end by 7 bases, with 5 bases between. The germline gives CDR1 SGDLS, CDR2 YYNGEE. CDR3 loop: CASSVGVNSPLHF. The DNA for the CDR3 is TGTGCCAGCAGCGTAGGAGTCAATTCACCCCTCCACTTT.

There are many counts of this clone. V usage is TRBV5-1 and J usage is TRBJ2-7, with TRBD1 matching 9 bases. This CDR3 contains 12 residues. V lost 4 bases and J lost 4; bases outside the gene matches: 0. Germline CDR1 reads SGHRS; CDR2 reads YFSETQ. DNA of the CDR3: TGCGCCAGCAGCGGGACAGGGTACGAGCAGTACTTC. Its protein product is CASSGTGYEQYF. The variable domain in full, with the rest retrieved from reference TRBV5-1 and TRBJ2-7, is KAGVTQTPRYLIKTRGQQVTLSCSPISGHRSVSWYQQTPGQGLQFLFEYFSETQRNKGNFPGRFSGRQFSNSRSEMNVSTLELGDSALYLCASSGTGYEQYFGPGTRLTVT.

J is TRBJ1-1 and V is TRBV18, with TRBD1 identical over 8 bases. Per the germline V gene, CDR1 is KGHSH and CDR2 is LQKENI. The junction had 4 bases not matched to a gene; V was cut back by 5 bases and J by 2 bases. The CDR3 length is 14 residues. The CDR3 DNA follows: TGTGCCAGCTCATCCGGACAGGGAAACACTGAAGCTTTCTTT. This encodes CASSSGQGNTEAFF.

The rearrangement uses TRBV11-2 and TRBJ2-7, with D possibly TRBD2 on 5 matching bases. Germline V CDR1 and CDR2: SGHAT, FQNNGV. The CDR3 length is 15 residues. V dropped 2 bases and J dropped 3 bases, with 14 bases sitting between them. The CDR3, as DNA: TGTGCCAGCAGCTTATCCCCGCGGGTTTTCTACGAGCAGTACTTC. Translation: CASSLSPRVFYEQYF. The full variable domain, rest sourced from reference TRBV11-2 and TRBJ2-7, is EAGVAQSPRYKIIEKRQSVAFWCNPISGHATLYWYQQILGQGPKLLIQFQNNGVVDDSQLPKDRFSAERLKGVDSTLKIQPAKLEDSAVYLCASSLSPRVFYEQYFGPGTRLTVT.

This chain links TRBV5-4 with TRBJ2-1; D uncertain. Trimming stripped 9 bases from V and 2 bases from J, with 15 bases between. The CDR3 has 14 amino acids. CDR1 and CDR2 (germline): SGHNT, YYREEE (reference sequence). CDR3 in amino acids: CATDNGLTYNEQFF. The CDR3 DNA reads as TGTGCCACCGACAATGGCCTGACCTACAATGAGCAGTTCTTC. The full variable domain, with the rest looked up from reference TRBV5-4 and TRBJ2-1, is ETGVTQSPTHLIKTRGQQVTLRCSSQSGHNTVSWYQQALGQGPQFIFQYYREEENGRGNFPPRFSGLQFPNYSSELNVNALELDDSALYLCATDNGLTYNEQFFGPGTRLTVL.

The rearrangement uses TRBV6-6 and TRBJ1-5, with 9 bases aligning to TRBD1. Trimming took 5 bases from V and 0 from J; bases not matched to a gene: 5. The CDR3 consists of 16 residues. Per germline, CDR1 MNHNY and CDR2 SVGAGI (reference sequence). In DNA, the CDR3 is TGTGCCAGCAGTCCCCAGGGACAGGGTAGCAATCAGCCCCAGCATTTT. Its protein is CASSPQGQGSNQPQHF.

The genes are TRBV18 and TRBJ2-3; D is unresolved. In germline, CDR1 is KGHSH, CDR2 LQKENI. The CDR3 has 16 amino acids. Trimming stripped 3 bases from V and 1 base from J, with 14 bases between. This CDR3 reads CASSPVTTMGTDTQYF. In nucleotides, the CDR3 is TGTGCCAGCTCACCGGTTACAACGATGGGCACAGATACGCAGTATTTT.

This clone occurred a few times. This rearrangement joins TRBV7-9 to TRBJ1-3; TRBD1 is a possible D gene (6 bases). V lost 3 bases to trimming and J lost 4 bases, with 19 bases between them. Per the germline V gene, CDR1 is SEHNR and CDR2 is FQNEAQ (reference sequence). The CDR3 totals 17 residues. CDR3 bases: TGTGCCAGCAGCTTGCCCCCCCAGGGGCTCGGGGGAAACACCATATATTTT. It is translated as CASSLPPQGLGGNTIYF.

V gene TRBV14 combines with J gene TRBJ2-7; D perhaps matches TRBD2 (6 bases). The CDR3 sequence is 15 residues long. The germline V gene encodes CDR1 SGHDN and CDR2 FVKESK. The V gene lost 1 base and the J gene lost 6 bases, with 16 bases spanning the gap. The DNA of the CDR3 is TGTGCCAGCAGCCAAGGACGGGGGACTCGGGGCGAGCAGTACTTC. Translating it yields CASSQGRGTRGEQYF.

This chain joins TRBV9 and TRBJ2-2, with 11 bases lining up with TRBD2. This CDR3 spans 15 amino acids. With 3 bases clipped from V and 7 bases from J, the junction kept 5 bases outside the gene matches. Germline CDR1 reads SGDLS; CDR2 reads YYNGEE. Here the CDR3 reads CASSASLAGVGELFF. The CDR3 DNA reads TGTGCCAGCAGCGCTTCACTAGCGGGGGTCGGGGAGCTGTTTTTT.

In regard to this clone: Different DNA sequences within this sample yield the same CDR3. This chain joins TRBV15 and TRBJ1-5, with TRBD1 as a possible D gene (5 bases). Per the germline V gene, CDR1 is LNHNV and CDR2 is YYDKDF (reference sequence). The CDR3 sequence is 15 residues long. The V and J ends lost 1 base and 0 bases respectively, with 7 bases between them. CDR3 sequence: CATSRGGGSNQPQHF. In DNA form, the CDR3 reads TGTGCCACCAGCAGAGGCGGGGGTAGCAATCAGCCCCAGCATTTT.

The sample holds one count of this clone. The chain uses TRBV5-1 and TRBJ2-7; TRBD1 is a possible D gene (6 bases). V lost 4 bases and J 3 bases, leaving 8 bases between the germline ends. This CDR3 contains 12 residues. CDR1 is SGHRS, CDR2 YFSETQ, per germline. CDR3 DNA: TGCGCCAGCAGCAAGGACAGCTACGAGCAGTACTTC. Its protein product is CASSKDSYEQYF.

The CDR3 protein is CASSPRHGWAPQHF. CDR3 DNA: TGTGCCAGCAGCCCCCGACACGGTTGGGCGCCCCAGCATTTT. V is TRBV28 and J is TRBJ1-5; no firm D call. V shed 6 bases and J shed 9 bases, with 18 bases lying between them. The germline V gene has CDR1 MDHEN and CDR2 SYDVKM. This CDR3 has 14 residues.

The chain has TRBV3-1 (or the pseudogene TRBV3-2) and TRBJ1-2, with TRBD1 matching over 8 bases. There are 19 residues in the CDR3. Germline values: CDR1 LGHDT, CDR2 YNNKEL (reference sequence). Trimming removed 4 bases from V and 2 bases from J; junction bases left unmatched: 18. CDR3 in amino acids: CASSPGPSGGASLNYGYTF. CDR3 nucleotides: TGTGCCAGCAGCCCTGGGCCTTCAGGGGGCGCCTCTTTAAACTATGGCTACACCTTC.

The chain links TRBV10-2 to TRBJ2-3, with 8 nucleotides matching TRBD2. The CDR3 covers 17 residues. CDR1 is WSHSY, CDR2 SAAADI, per germline. V was pared by 6 bases and J by 3 bases, with 14 bases of the junction left unmatched. The CDR3 coding sequence is TGCGCCAGCAGGGACGGTTGGAGGGTAGCGGGAACAGATACGCAGTATTTT. It specifies CASRDGWRVAGTDTQYF.

The V call is TRBV4-3, the J call TRBJ2-7, with 11 bases identical to TRBD2. This CDR3 contains 16 residues. Per germline, CDR1 LGHNA and CDR2 YSLEER. Unmatched junction bases numbered 7, after V lost 3 bases and J lost 3 bases. The CDR3: CASSQETSGVIYEQYF. CDR3 nucleotides: TGCGCCAGCAGCCAGGAGACTAGCGGGGTTATCTACGAGCAGTACTTC.

The chain is built from TRBV27 and TRBJ2-1; D may be TRBD2 (5 bases). Germline V gene sequence: CDR1 MNHEY, CDR2 SMNVEV (reference sequence). V was trimmed by 3 bases and J by 3 bases, leaving 15 bases between them. The CDR3 has 16 residues. In DNA form, the CDR3 reads TGTGCCAGCAGTTTGCGGGCGCGGAGAAGCTACAATGAGCAGTTCTTC. It specifies CASSLRARRSYNEQFF.